Sequencing of this TCR beta chain was carried out in a study of T cell responses to AZD1222 COVID-19 vaccine. Study findings and constraints: White British people made up most donors, females outnumbered males, and clonal diversity was possibly underestimated.

Germline V gene data show CDR1 as SQVTM and CDR2 as ANQGSEA. J gave up 4 bases and V 6 bases, and 9 bases lay outside the gene matches. The CDR3 spans 14 residues. Assay used: immunoSEQ multiplex PCR; TCRdb lists only in-frame clones, some missing. Of about 110,000 clones in the sample, around 82% were seen once. There are a few counts of this clone. Its specificity is not known. This receptor was identified in an adult in good health. The specimen comprised peripheral blood, sampled on day 0 of AZD1222 vaccination. The rearrangement joins TRBV29-1 to TRBJ1-1, with 9 positions matching TRBD1. Here the CDR3 reads CSVATQGASTEAFF. The DNA of the CDR3 is TGCAGCGTGGCCACACAGGGGGCTAGCACTGAAGCTTTCTTT.